These T cell receptor beta chains were read from a single sample in a study of control samples from healthy donors and cancer patients. TCRdb keeps only in-frame clones here, not all; method: immunoSEQ multiplex PCR. This repertoire shows approximately 50,000 clones, about nine tenths found once; its top ten account for over 13%. The material sequenced was PBMCs. The source of these receptors is a man between 60 and 75 years old with head and neck cancer. Both conserved end residues are part of each CDR3. The order of the fields is J gene, V gene, D gene, CDR3 length, clone size, CDR3 protein, CDR3 DNA. A D gene is named only where the DNA matches it firmly. Size values are once, few and many counts, or a class for expanded clones, and some rows have none.

TRBJ1-6,TRBV9,NA,15,once,CASSVDGGNNSPLHF,TGTGCCAGCAGCGTAGACGGCGGCAATAATTCACCCCTCCACTTT
TRBJ1-1,TRBV7-8,TRBD1,13,NA,CASSRGRNTEAFF,TGTGCCAGCAGCAGGGGGCGAAACACTGAAGCTTTCTTT
TRBJ1-2,TRBV10-3,TRBD1,15,once,CAISEPWTGDYGYTF,TGTGCCATCAGTGAGCCATGGACAGGGGACTATGGCTACACCTTC
TRBJ2-1,TRBV30,TRBD2,16,NA,CAWVTSGRYSYNEQFF,TGTGCCTGGGTAACTAGCGGACGATACTCCTACAATGAGCAGTTCTTC
TRBJ1-2,TRBV19,TRBD1,15,NA,CASSRGTGSDYGYTF,TGTGCCAGTAGTCGGGGGACAGGGTCGGACTATGGCTACACCTTC
TRBJ2-7,TRBV28,NA,14,NA,CASSQGGTSYEQYF,TGTGCCAGCAGCCAGGGCGGTACCTCCTACGAGCAGTACTTC
TRBJ1-5,TRBV7-9,NA,14,NA,CASSHKEEDQPQHF,TGTGCCAGCAGCCATAAGGAGGAGGATCAGCCCCAGCATTTT
TRBJ2-1,TRBV5-1,TRBD1,13,medium-sized,CASSGQGLNEQFF,TGCGCCAGCAGCGGACAGGGTTTGAATGAGCAGTTCTTC
TRBJ2-5,TRBV2,TRBD2,14,NA,CASSEGGAKETQYF,TGTGCCAGCAGTGAGGGAGGGGCGAAAGAGACCCAGTACTTC
TRBJ1-6,TRBV28,TRBD1,15,NA,CASSAGQGGNSPLHF,TGTGCCAGCAGCGCAGGACAGGGAGGTAATTCACCCCTCCACTTT
TRBJ1-2,TRBV29-1,TRBD1,12,NA,CSVGVGGAGYTF,TGCAGCGTTGGGGTAGGGGGCGCAGGCTACACCTTC
TRBJ2-5,TRBV7-8,NA,14,NA,CASSLAWERETQYF,TGTGCCAGCAGCTTAGCGTGGGAGAGAGAGACCCAGTACTTC
TRBJ2-2,TRBV5-1,NA,15,NA,CASSLGGGYTGELFF,TGCGCCAGCAGCTTGGGTGGAGGATACACCGGGGAGCTGTTTTTT
TRBJ2-6,TRBV18,TRBD1,16,NA,CASSYTGGSGANVLTF,TGTGCCAGCTCATATACAGGGGGCTCTGGGGCCAACGTCCTGACTTTC
TRBJ2-2,TRBV30,TRBD1,17,NA,CAWSRPGQGIISGELFF,TGTGCCTGGAGTCGGCCGGGACAGGGGATTATTTCCGGGGAGCTGTTTTTT
TRBJ2-2,TRBV5-1,NA,17,NA,CASSPGTTYPNTGELFF,TGCGCCAGCAGCCCCGGGACAACCTACCCGAACACCGGGGAGCTGTTTTTT
TRBJ2-2,TRBV15,NA,14,NA,CATRAGVLAGELFF,TGTGCCACCCGGGCAGGGGTGTTAGCCGGGGAGCTGTTTTTT
TRBJ2-7,TRBV5-1,TRBD1,15,once,CASSFRQGEAYEQYF,TGCGCCAGCAGCTTTAGACAGGGGGAGGCCTACGAGCAGTACTTC
TRBJ2-3,TRBV5-1,NA,17,NA,CASSLANPAWGTDTQYF,TGCGCCAGCAGCTTGGCCAATCCCGCTTGGGGCACAGATACGCAGTATTTT
TRBJ1-3,TRBV30,TRBD1,13,NA,CAWATGARNTIYF,TGTGCCTGGGCGACAGGGGCAAGAAACACCATATATTTT
TRBJ1-2,TRBV15,NA,15,NA,CATSRDLTLNYGYTF,TGTGCCACCAGCAGAGATCTCACGCTTAACTATGGCTACACCTTC
TRBJ2-2,TRBV6-2/TRBV6-3,NA,15,NA,CASSYSPESAGELFF,TGTGCCAGCAGTTACTCACCTGAGTCCGCCGGGGAGCTGTTTTTT
TRBJ2-4,TRBV6-5,NA,14,NA,CASSYGGGPYIQYF,TGTGCCAGCAGTTACGGCGGGGGCCCATACATTCAGTACTTC
TRBJ2-7,TRBV4-1,NA,18,NA,CASSQESPRGGGIYEQYF,TGCGCCAGCAGCCAAGAAAGCCCCAGAGGAGGGGGAATCTACGAGCAGTACTTC
TRBJ1-5,TRBV5-1,NA,15,NA,CASSIMPGAAGPQHF,TGCGCCAGCAGCATTATGCCAGGGGCCGCTGGGCCCCAGCATTTT
TRBJ2-7,TRBV7-9,TRBD1,15,NA,CASSLGGTGTYEQYF,TGTGCCAGCAGCTTAGGCGGGACAGGGACCTACGAGCAGTACTTC
TRBJ1-4,TRBV6-5,NA,14,NA,CASSWGRGAGKLFF,TGTGCCAGCAGTTGGGGTAGGGGGGCGGGAAAACTGTTTTTT
TRBJ1-4,TRBV5-5,NA,15,NA,CASTPHATTNEKLFF,TGTGCCAGCACTCCCCACGCCACAACTAATGAAAAACTGTTTTTT
TRBJ2-7,TRBV7-9,NA,14,NA,CASSYPGGQDEQYF,TGTGCCAGCAGCTACCCCGGGGGCCAGGACGAGCAGTACTTC
TRBJ2-7,TRBV18,NA,14,once,CASSPPAGGDEQYF,TGTGCCAGCTCACCACCGGCCGGCGGGGACGAGCAGTACTTC
TRBJ1-6,TRBV2,TRBD1,15,once,CASKGGIVNNSPLHF,TGTGCCAGCAAAGGGGGCATTGTTAACAATTCACCCCTCCACTTT
TRBJ2-5,TRBV5-1,TRBD1,13,NA,CASRRTGGETQYF,TGCGCCAGCCGCCGGACAGGGGGCGAGACCCAGTACTTC
TRBJ2-1,TRBV25-1,NA,12,NA,CASSGPDEEQFF,TGTGCCAGCAGTGGCCCTGACGAGGAGCAGTTCTTC
TRBJ2-3,TRBV12-3/TRBV12-4,NA,13,NA,CASSLIEVDTQYF,TGTGCCAGCAGTTTAATTGAAGTAGATACGCAGTATTTT
TRBJ1-5,TRBV7-3,NA,11,once,CASSPDQPQHF,TGTGCCAGCAGCCCTGACCAGCCCCAGCATTTT
TRBJ2-6,TRBV12-5,NA,16,NA,CASGLDRGSGANVLTF,TGTGCTAGTGGTTTGGACCGAGGCTCTGGGGCCAACGTCCTGACTTTC
TRBJ1-1,TRBV29-1,NA,15,NA,CSVEDISPVGLVAFF,TGCAGCGTTGAAGACATCTCCCCCGTCGGGCTTGTAGCTTTCTTT
TRBJ2-7,TRBV6-4,NA,14,NA,CASSEAPGGVEQYF,TGTGCCAGCAGTGAAGCCCCAGGGGGGGTCGAGCAGTACTTC
TRBJ2-7,TRBV5-1,NA,13,NA,CASSLPTKDEQYF,TGCGCCAGCAGCTTGCCCACCAAGGACGAGCAGTACTTC
TRBJ1-1,TRBV5-1,NA,15,NA,CASSLYQGLVAEAFF,TGCGCCAGCAGCTTGTACCAGGGTCTGGTTGCTGAAGCTTTCTTT